Listed below are T cell receptor beta chains from one sample, sequenced in a study of radiotherapy plus CTLA-4 blockade in lung cancer. Only in-frame clones appear in the TCRdb table, and some are missing; sequencing was by immunoSEQ multiplex PCR. The table has 50,000 to 65,000 clones, around 79% seen once. The input for sequencing was peripheral blood, taken from a patient treated with radiotherapy plus ipilimumab. Every receptor here comes from a human donor with non-small cell lung cancer whose response to radiotherapy plus ipilimumab could not be evaluated. CDR3s include the opening cysteine and the closing phenylalanine or tryptophan. The D gene is left open where the match is weak. Expanded clones are given a class, and other clones once, few, many or no size at all.

D,size,J,V,DNA,CDR3
.,few,TRBJ1-5,TRBV7-8,TGTGCCAGCAGCTACGGTAGGAGTGTGGGCAATCAGCCCCAGCATTTT,CASSYGRSVGNQPQHF
TRBD1,.,TRBJ1-6,TRBV10-2,TGCGCCAGCAGGGGCGGGACAGGGAGATCACCCCTCCACTTT,CASRGGTGRSPLHF
TRBD1,few,TRBJ2-7,TRBV6-5,TGTGCCAGCAGACACCCGGGACAGGGACACTACGAGCAGTACTTC,CASRHPGQGHYEQYF
TRBD1,.,TRBJ1-1,TRBV9,TGTGCCAGCAGCGCCAAACAGGGGGGTACTGAAGCTTTCTTT,CASSAKQGGTEAFF
.,.,TRBJ2-4,TRBV6-4,TGTGCCAGCACCTCCCCGGGGGTGGGGCACATTCAGTACTTC,CASTSPGVGHIQYF
.,few,TRBJ2-6,TRBV15,TGTGCCACCAGCAGAGATCAACCCGATCTTTGGTACAGGAAAGCTGGGGCCAACGTCCTGACTTTC,CATSRDQPDLWYRKAGANVLTF
.,once,TRBJ1-5,TRBV4-3,TGCGCCAGCAGCCAAGATTTGAGACATGTGGCGCAGCCCCAGCATTTT,CASSQDLRHVAQPQHF
.,.,TRBJ1-1,TRBV19,TGTGCCAGTAGTATCGGGGTAGGGAACACTGAAGCTTTCTTT,CASSIGVGNTEAFF
.,.,TRBJ2-4,TRBV27,TGTGCCAGCAGTTTGTCAGGTCTAGCCAAAAACATTCAGTACTTC,CASSLSGLAKNIQYF
.,.,TRBJ1-3,TRBV10-3,TGCGCCATCAGTGAGCCAACAGTCTCTGGAAACACCATATATTTT,CAISEPTVSGNTIYF
.,few,TRBJ1-3,TRBV18,TGTGCCAGCTCACGCGTACAGGACTCTGGAAACACCATATATTTT,CASSRVQDSGNTIYF
TRBD2,.,TRBJ2-5,TRBV7-2,TGTGCCAGCGGTCTTGCGGGGGGCCTGCGCCGCCCACAAGAGACCCAGTACTTC,CASGLAGGLRRPQETQYF
TRBD1,few,TRBJ1-5,TRBV28,TGTGCCAGCAGTCCAGGACAGGGTAGTCAGCCCCAGCATTTT,CASSPGQGSQPQHF
.,.,TRBJ2-7,TRBV30,TGTGCCTGGTGCCGTGCGGGGTCCTACGAGCAGTACTTC,CAWCRAGSYEQYF
.,.,TRBJ1-3,TRBV28,TGTGCCAGCAGTTACGACGGGTTTAGAAACACCATATATTTT,CASSYDGFRNTIYF
.,.,TRBJ1-1,TRBV6-5,TGTGCCAGCAGTCCGGACAGAAGACGGAACACTGAAGCTTTCTTT,CASSPDRRRNTEAFF
TRBD1,medium-sized,TRBJ2-7,TRBV2,TGTGCCAGCAGCCGGAACCGGGACAGGGCCTACGAGCAGTACTTC,CASSRNRDRAYEQYF
.,once,TRBJ2-3,TRBV4-1,TGCGCCAGCAGCCGAAGACTAGACGGGCCCACAGATACGCAGTATTTT,CASSRRLDGPTDTQYF